The next 16 T cell receptor beta chains were all read from a single sample in a study of graft-versus-host responses after intestinal transplantation (dated by TCRdb to the early 2020s). Libraries were constructed by the immunoSEQ multiplex PCR assay. The immuneACCESS repertoire file appears here via TCRdb, limited to in-frame rearrangements. These files lack a portion of the clones; in checked studies, under half of the deficit traces to unresolved V genes, and the cause of the others is not known. This sample is represented by tens of thousands of clones; 85% to 95% of them were singletons. The ten largest account for less than 0.55% of the sample. These receptors' antigens are unknown. This specimen's time point label, interpreted: cells obtained before transplantation from donor or recipient. The sequencing used unstimulated CD8+ T cells sorted from spleen or lymph node cells, collected before intestinal transplant. The receptors derive from a human donor who received an intestinal transplant.

V gene TRBV28 combines with J gene TRBJ2-4; D uncertain. The CDR3 has 15 residues. Trimming took off 8 bases at V and 0 bases at J, with 14 bases between the two ends. Looked up from germline, CDR1 is MDHEN and CDR2 is SYDVKM. The chain's CDR3 is CASERDPVAKNIQYF. Written as DNA, the CDR3 is TGTGCCAGCGAGAGAGACCCTGTAGCCAAAAACATTCAGTACTTC. Full variable domain (outside the CDR3, taken from reference TRBV28 and TRBJ2-4): DVKVTQSSRYLVKRTGEKVFLECVQDMDHENMFWYRQDPGLGLRLIYFSYDVKMKEKGDIPEGYSVSREKKERFSLILESASTNQTSMYLCASERDPVAKNIQYFGAGTRLSVL.

The V call is TRBV10-3, the J call TRBJ1-2; a weak D match, TRBD1 (5 bases). The V and J ends lost 2 bases and 3 bases respectively, with 10 bases between them. Per germline, CDR1 ENHRY and CDR2 SYGVKD. The CDR3 consists of 14 residues. CDR3 DNA sequence: TGTGCCATCAGTGAGGGGTGGGACTACTATGGCTACACCTTC. It codes for CAISEGWDYYGYTF.

About this clone: This specimen includes other DNA sequences encoding the same CDR3. J is TRBJ2-2 and V is TRBV27; D is unresolved. Germline CDR1 is MNHEY and CDR2 is SMNVEV (reference sequence). The CDR3 has 12 amino acids. Between the trimmed V and J ends, which lost 2 bases and 5 bases, there was a span of 3 bases. The CDR3 is CASSLGTGELFF. Written as DNA, the CDR3 is TGTGCCAGCAGTTTAGGTACCGGGGAGCTGTTTTTT.

The V gene is TRBV6-5, the J gene TRBJ2-1, with D perhaps matching TRBD1 (6 bases). The V end was cut by 2 bases, the J end by 7 bases, with 9 bases between. There are 13 residues in the CDR3. CDR1 and CDR2 from the germline V gene are MNHEY and SVGAGI. CDR3 region: CASSYGQRNEQFF. DNA for the CDR3: TGTGCCAGCAGTTACGGACAGAGGAATGAGCAGTTCTTC.

The chain recombines TRBV6-5 with TRBJ2-1; possible D gene TRBD1, 6 bases. CDR3 length: 13 amino acids. The V end was cut by 2 bases, the J end by 5 bases, with 7 bases between. Germline assignment: CDR1 MNHEY and CDR2 SVGAGI. Here the CDR3 DNA reads TGTGCCAGCAGTTACCAGGGGAACAATGAGCAGTTCTTC. Amino acids: CASSYQGNNEQFF.

V is TRBV2 and J is TRBJ1-2; D not certain. Per germline, CDR1 SNHLY and CDR2 FYNNEI. The CDR3 covers 13 residues. The germline V and J ends were trimmed by 2 bases and 1 base, with 5 bases remaining between them. The CDR3 region has the DNA TGTGCCAGCAGTGAAACAGTTAACTATGGCTACACCTTC. This codes for CASSETVNYGYTF.

This chain uses TRBV2 with TRBJ2-7; the D gene is possibly TRBD2 (6 bases). V gave up 10 bases and J gave up 3 bases, with 13 bases separating them. The CDR3 consists of 12 residues. Germline assignment: CDR1 SNHLY and CDR2 FYNNEI. CDR3 nucleotides: TGTGCCATTACTAGCCCCTTCTACGAGCAGTACTTC. The encoded protein is CAITSPFYEQYF.

This clone was recorded once. The chain uses TRBV28 and TRBJ2-7, with 8 nucleotides matching TRBD1. The CDR3 is made up of 15 amino acids. From germline, CDR1 is MDHEN and CDR2 SYDVKM. Trimming at V came to 2 bases and at J to 7 bases, leaving 10 bases not matched to a gene. CDR3 residues: CASSLMEQGALEQYF. CDR3 coding DNA: TGTGCCAGCAGTTTAATGGAGCAGGGGGCGTTAGAGCAGTACTTC.

This clone was seen a few times. The genes are TRBV9 and TRBJ1-4, with 7 nucleotides matching TRBD1. The V segment lost 5 bases and the J segment 5 bases; nucleotides outside the gene matches: 9. Germline V gene sequence: CDR1 SGDLS, CDR2 YYNGEE. This CDR3 is 15 amino acids long. The chain's CDR3 is CASSNPDRINEKLFF. DNA of the CDR3: TGTGCCAGCAGTAACCCGGACAGGATCAATGAAAAACTGTTTTTT.

The chain combines TRBV2 with TRBJ2-1; 14 bases line up with TRBD2. The CDR3 runs to 14 residues. The ends lost 4 bases at V and 7 bases at J; junction bases unmatched: 0. Germline V gene sequence: CDR1 SNHLY, CDR2 FYNNEI. CDR3 residues: CASSGTSGRNEQFF. CDR3 nucleotides: TGTGCCAGCAGTGGGACTAGCGGGAGGAATGAGCAGTTCTTC.

The gene calls are TRBV7-9 and TRBJ2-5; weak D call: TRBD1 (8 bases). The CDR3 is 14 residues long. The germline CDR1 and CDR2 sequences are SEHNR and FQNEAQ (reference sequence). Trimming removed 5 bases at V and 4 bases at J, with 14 bases between. For the CDR3, the DNA is TGTGCCAGCAGCCGCACAGGGGGGGGAGAGACCCAGTACTTC. Protein: CASSRTGGGETQYF. The complete variable domain, with remaining parts taken from reference TRBV7-9 and TRBJ2-5, reads DTGVSQNPRHKITKRGQNVTFRCDPISEHNRLYWYRQTLGQGPEFLTYFQNEAQLEKSRLLSDRFSAERPKGSFSTLEIQRTEQGDSAMYLCASSRTGGGETQYFGPGTRLLVL.

The CDR3 here is CASSHGQGTYEQYF. CDR3 nucleotides: TGTGCCAGCAGCCATGGGCAGGGGACCTACGAGCAGTACTTC. The chain recombines TRBV14 with TRBJ2-7; possibly TRBD1 for D (6 bases). The CDR3 runs 14 residues. Germline CDR1 and CDR2: SGHDN and FVKESK. The ends were cut back, 3 bases at V and 2 bases at J, with 11 bases in the middle.

The chain carries TRBV5-4 and TRBJ2-1; tentatively, D is TRBD2 (6 bases). The CDR3 covers 17 residues. Germline V gene data show CDR1 as SGHNT and CDR2 as YYREEE (reference sequence). The V end was cut by 4 bases, the J end by 3 bases, with 20 bases between. Written as DNA, the CDR3 is TGTGCCAGCAGCCCTCATCTTTGGCGGGACCTCTACAATGAGCAGTTCTTC. Its translation: CASSPHLWRDLYNEQFF.

The chain recombines TRBV25-1 with TRBJ1-1, with TRBD1 identical over 9 bases. The length of the CDR3 is 12 residues. V shed 6 bases, J shed 7 bases, and the junction held 3 bases outside the gene matches. The germline V gene has CDR1 MGHDK and CDR2 SYGVNS. CDR3 region: CASRTGGSEAFF. CDR3 coding DNA: TGTGCCAGCAGAACAGGGGGCAGTGAAGCTTTCTTT.

The chain employs TRBV13 and TRBJ2-7; 9 bases are shared with TRBD1. Germline lookup yields CDR1 PRHDT and CDR2 FYEKMQ (reference sequence). The CDR3 length is 15 residues. V trimming: 1 base; J trimming: 3 bases; junction bases outside the gene matches: 4. The chain's CDR3 is CASSLETGQGYEQYF. In DNA, the CDR3 is TGTGCCAGCAGCTTAGAAACGGGACAGGGCTACGAGCAGTACTTC.

The CDR3 loop reads CATSRGSTGNYGYTF. CDR3 nucleotide sequence: TGTGCCACCAGCAGAGGGTCGACAGGGAATTATGGCTACACCTTC. The chain has TRBV15 and TRBJ1-2, with 7 bases that match TRBD1. Looked up from germline, CDR1 is LNHNV and CDR2 is YYDKDF (reference sequence). The CDR3 is made up of 15 amino acids. Trimming cost V 1 base and J 5 bases; bases outside gene matches: 7.